A selection of T cell receptor beta chains follows, all from one sample in a study of technical replicates of blood from several donors. Sequencing was performed with immunoSEQ multiplex PCR; in TCRdb, only in-frame clones are kept and a portion is missing. The table lists about 14,000 clones, 83% of them singletons. Sample: PBMCs. The receptor set was obtained from a human donor in good health. Both conserved end residues are trimmed from each CDR3.

v_gene | CDR3aa
TRBV10-3 | AIRSGGMETQY
TRBV11-2 | ASSLDASGGPLEQY
TRBV6-6 | ASSYTRLAADNEQF
TRBV28 | ASSLGGDGASGANVLT
TRBV4-1 | ASSSGGAGKDEQY
TRBV6-1 | ASSQATGSGPNTEAF
TRBV7-6 | ASSLGGGAGTEAF
TRBV27 | ASRVLAGDTGELF
TRBV4-2 | ASSQGTGEDTEAF
TRBV9 | ASSVGLAGAEEY
TRBV7-9 | ASTMGLAGAYEQY
TRBV19 | ASSISFGEGGTEAF
TRBV6-1 | ASSLGELF
TRBV2 | ASSGGGASNTEAF